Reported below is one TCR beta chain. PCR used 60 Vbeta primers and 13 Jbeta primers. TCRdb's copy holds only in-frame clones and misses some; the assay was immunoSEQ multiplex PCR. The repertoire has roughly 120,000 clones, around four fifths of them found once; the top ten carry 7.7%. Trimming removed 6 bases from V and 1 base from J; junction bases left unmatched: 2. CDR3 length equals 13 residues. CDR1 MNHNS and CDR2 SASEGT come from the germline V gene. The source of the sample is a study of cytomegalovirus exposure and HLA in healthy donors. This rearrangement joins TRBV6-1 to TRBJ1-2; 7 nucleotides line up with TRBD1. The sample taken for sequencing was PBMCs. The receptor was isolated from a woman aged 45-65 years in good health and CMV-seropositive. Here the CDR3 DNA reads TGTGCCAGCAGGGGACAGAGTAACTATGGCTACACCTTC. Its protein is CASRGQSNYGYTF.